Each of the 9 T cell receptor beta chains below was sequenced from the same sample in a study of CD8 T cells in Susac syndrome. Random-hexamer reverse transcription was applied to roughly 0.5 to 1 ug RNA. TCRdb processed the immunoSEQ multiplex PCR reads anew with MiXCR; each CDR3 protein has one entry. The sample has about 280,000 distinct CDR3 sequences, roughly 84% seen once. Input material: CD8+ T cells from PBMCs. The source is a human donor with multiple sclerosis.

The CDR3 loop is CASSTEGGSSNYGYTF. The CDR3 nucleotides read TGTGCCAGCAGCACAGAAGGTGGGAGTTCTAACTATGGCTACACCTTC. The chain couples TRBV7-8 to TRBJ1-2; no clear D. V was pared by 5 bases and J by 0 bases, with 16 bases between. Germline-derived CDR1 and CDR2 are SGHVS and FQNEAQ. The length of the CDR3 is 16 residues.

The rearrangement uses TRBV6-4 and TRBJ2-3, with 7 bases lining up with TRBD2. The CDR3 runs 17 residues. The ends lost 5 bases at V and 7 bases at J; junction bases unmatched: 18. Germline CDR1 reads MRHNA; CDR2 reads SNTAGT. CDR3 nucleotide sequence: TGTGCCAGCAGTTCAGCGGACGAAGCGGGATTTTCAAATACGCAGTATTTT. It is translated as CASSSADEAGFSNTQYF.

The V gene is TRBV20-1, the J gene TRBJ1-2; D remains ambiguous. This CDR3 region has 15 residues. Trimming took off 0 bases at V and 11 bases at J, with 22 bases between the two ends. From germline, CDR1 is DFQATT and CDR2 SNEGSKA (reference sequence). This chain's CDR3 is CSARDVQIEAISYTF. For the CDR3, the DNA is TGCAGTGCTAGAGACGTACAGATAGAGGCGATTAGTTACACCTTC.

The chain carries TRBV2 and TRBJ2-1; D gene uncertain. This CDR3 is 12 amino acids long. Deletions cut 7 bases from V and 3 bases from J, with 7 bases between. CDR1 is SNHLY, CDR2 FYNNEI, per germline. This chain's CDR3 is CASKGHYNEQFF. The DNA for the CDR3 is TGTGCCAGCAAAGGGCACTACAATGAGCAGTTCTTC.

This chain joins TRBV20-1 and TRBJ1-2; D might be TRBD1 (5 bases). Trimming cost V 2 bases and J 7 bases, with 17 bases left between them. The CDR3 is 14 residues long. Germline lookup yields CDR1 DFQATT and CDR2 SNEGSKA (reference sequence). The CDR3 loop reads CSARRSGGLSGYTF. Written as DNA, the CDR3 is TGCAGTGCTAGACGGTCCGGGGGACTCTCTGGCTACACCTTC.

This clonotype was seen a few times. The chain combines TRBV3-1 with TRBJ2-7, with 15 bases matching TRBD2. The ends lost 2 bases at V and 6 bases at J; junction bases unmatched: 2. CDR1 is LGHDT, CDR2 YNNKEL, per germline (reference sequence). The CDR3 loop spans 15 amino acids. CDR3 bases: TGTGCCAGCAGCCAACGGACTAGCGGGAGGGTCGAGCAGTACTTC. Protein product: CASSQRTSGRVEQYF.

V usage is TRBV20-1 and J usage is TRBJ2-1; no firm D call. The CDR3 totals 11 residues. CDR1 and CDR2 from the germline V gene are DFQATT and SNEGSKA (reference sequence). Trimming removed 3 bases from V and 5 bases from J, with 5 bases in between. For the CDR3, the DNA is TGCAGTGCTAGTCCTAACAATGAGCAGTTCTTC. Amino acids: CSASPNNEQFF.

Here the CDR3 reads CAWSEIGASNQPQHF. The CDR3 bases are TGTGCCTGGAGCGAGATAGGGGCCAGCAATCAGCCCCAGCATTTT. The rearrangement joins TRBV30 to TRBJ1-5; a possible D gene is TRBD1 (5 bases). Germline V gene data show CDR1 as GTSNPN and CDR2 as SVGIG (reference sequence). V lost 3 bases to trimming and J lost 1 base, with 13 bases between them. The CDR3 consists of 15 residues.

The J gene is TRBJ2-1, the V gene TRBV28; D is perhaps TRBD2 (6 bases). The CDR3 consists of 17 residues. Looked up from germline, CDR1 is MDHEN and CDR2 is SYDVKM. V was pared by 5 bases and J by 2 bases, with 19 bases between. CDR3 in DNA: TGTGCCAGCAGTCAAGGTGGGGGGAGAAGGGCCTACAATGAGCAGTTCTTC. Its protein is CASSQGGGRRAYNEQFF.